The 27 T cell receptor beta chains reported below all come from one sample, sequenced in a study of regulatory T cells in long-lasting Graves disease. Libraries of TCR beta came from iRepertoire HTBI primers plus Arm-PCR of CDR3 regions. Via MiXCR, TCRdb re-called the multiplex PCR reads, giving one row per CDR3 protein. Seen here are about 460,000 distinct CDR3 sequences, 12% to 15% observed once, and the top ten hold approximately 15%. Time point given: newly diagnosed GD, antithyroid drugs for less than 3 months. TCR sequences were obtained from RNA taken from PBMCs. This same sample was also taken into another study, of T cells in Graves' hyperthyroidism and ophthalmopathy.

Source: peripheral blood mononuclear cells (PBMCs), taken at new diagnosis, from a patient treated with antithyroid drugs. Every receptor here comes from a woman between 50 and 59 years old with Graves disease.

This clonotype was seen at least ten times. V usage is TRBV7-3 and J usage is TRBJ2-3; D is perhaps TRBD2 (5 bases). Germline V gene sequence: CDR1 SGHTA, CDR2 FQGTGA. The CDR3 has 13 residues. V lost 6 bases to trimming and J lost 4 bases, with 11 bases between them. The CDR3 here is CASSFEGSDTQYF. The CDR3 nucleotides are TGTGCCAGCAGTTTTGAGGGTTCAGATACGCAGTATTTT.

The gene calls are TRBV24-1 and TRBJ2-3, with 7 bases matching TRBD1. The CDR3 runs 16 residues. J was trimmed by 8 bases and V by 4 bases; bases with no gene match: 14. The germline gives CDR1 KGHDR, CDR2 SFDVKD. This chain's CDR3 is CATSEPSTGNAGTQYF. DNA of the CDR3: TGTGCCACCAGTGAGCCCTCGACAGGGAACGCAGGTACGCAGTATTTT.

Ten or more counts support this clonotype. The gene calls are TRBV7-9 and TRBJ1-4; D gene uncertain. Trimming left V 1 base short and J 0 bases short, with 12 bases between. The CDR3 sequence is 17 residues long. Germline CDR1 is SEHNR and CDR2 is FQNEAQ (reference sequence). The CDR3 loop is CASSLGRNPATNEKLFF. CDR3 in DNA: TGTGCCAGCAGCTTAGGGAGGAACCCCGCAACTAATGAAAAACTGTTTTTT.

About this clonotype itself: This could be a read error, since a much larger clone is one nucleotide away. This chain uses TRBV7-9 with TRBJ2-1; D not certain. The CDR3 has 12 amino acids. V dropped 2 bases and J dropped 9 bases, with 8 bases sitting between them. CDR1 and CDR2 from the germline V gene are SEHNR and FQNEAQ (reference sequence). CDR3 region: CASSLYLSEQFF. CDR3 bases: TGTGCCAGCAGCTTATACCTCAGTGAGCAGTTCTTC.

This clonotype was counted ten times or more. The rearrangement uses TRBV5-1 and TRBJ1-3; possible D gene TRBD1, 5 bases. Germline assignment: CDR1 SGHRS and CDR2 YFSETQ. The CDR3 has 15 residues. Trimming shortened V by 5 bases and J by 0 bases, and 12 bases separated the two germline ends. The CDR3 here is CASSTGDSSGNTIYF. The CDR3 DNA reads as TGCGCCAGCAGTACAGGTGACAGCTCTGGAAACACCATATATTTT.

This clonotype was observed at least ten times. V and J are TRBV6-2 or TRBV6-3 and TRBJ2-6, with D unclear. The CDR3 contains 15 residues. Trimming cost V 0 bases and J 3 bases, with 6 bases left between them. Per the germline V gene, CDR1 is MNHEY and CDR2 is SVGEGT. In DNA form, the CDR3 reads TGTGCCAGCAGTTACTCTCCAGATGGGGCCAACGTCCTGACTTTC. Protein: CASSYSPDGANVLTF.

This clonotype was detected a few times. The CDR3 here is CASSPRDSGRVRLFF. The CDR3 region has the DNA TGTGCCAGCAGCCCCCGGGATAGCGGGAGAGTGAGGCTGTTCTTC. This chain links TRBV4-2 with TRBJ2-1; 9 bases are shared with TRBD2. The germline CDR1 and CDR2 sequences are LGHNA and YNFKEQ. Trimming cost V 4 bases and J 15 bases; bases outside gene matches: 16. The CDR3 totals 15 residues.

In nucleotides, the CDR3 is TGTGCCAGCAGCTTAAAGGTGACAGGGGATAATGAAAAACTGTTTTTT. It translates to CASSLKVTGDNEKLFF. This rearrangement joins TRBV7-9 to TRBJ1-4; the match to TRBD1 covers 8 bases. J lost 4 bases, V lost 2 bases, and 6 bases had no gene match. Per germline, CDR1 SEHNR and CDR2 FQNEAQ (reference sequence). The CDR3 runs 16 residues.

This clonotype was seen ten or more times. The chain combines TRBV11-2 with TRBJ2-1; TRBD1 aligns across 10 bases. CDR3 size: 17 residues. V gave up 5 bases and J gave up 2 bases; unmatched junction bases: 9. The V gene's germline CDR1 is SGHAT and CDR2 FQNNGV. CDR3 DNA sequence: TGTGCCAGCAGCGGACACGGACAGGGGGACACCTACAATGAGCAGTTCTTC. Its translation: CASSGHGQGDTYNEQFF. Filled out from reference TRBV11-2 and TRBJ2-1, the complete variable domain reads EAGVAQSPRYKIIEKRQSVAFWCNPISGHATLYWYQQILGQGPKLLIQFQNNGVVDDSQLPKDRFSAERLKGVDSTLKIQPAKLEDSAVYLCASSGHGQGDTYNEQFFGPGTRLTVL.

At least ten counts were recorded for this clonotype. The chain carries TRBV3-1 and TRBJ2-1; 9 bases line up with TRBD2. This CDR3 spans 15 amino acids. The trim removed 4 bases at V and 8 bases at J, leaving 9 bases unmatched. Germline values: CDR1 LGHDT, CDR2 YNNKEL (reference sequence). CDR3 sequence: CASSLQLAGPDEQFF. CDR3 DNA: TGTGCCAGCAGCCTCCAACTAGCGGGTCCGGATGAGCAGTTCTTC.

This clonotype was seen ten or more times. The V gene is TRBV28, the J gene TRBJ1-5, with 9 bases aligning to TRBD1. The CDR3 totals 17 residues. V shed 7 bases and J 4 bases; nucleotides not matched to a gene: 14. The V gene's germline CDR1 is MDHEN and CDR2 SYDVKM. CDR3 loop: CASNTLDRGTPNQPQHF. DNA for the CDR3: TGTGCCAGCAACACCCTAGACAGGGGGACACCGAATCAGCCCCAGCATTTT.

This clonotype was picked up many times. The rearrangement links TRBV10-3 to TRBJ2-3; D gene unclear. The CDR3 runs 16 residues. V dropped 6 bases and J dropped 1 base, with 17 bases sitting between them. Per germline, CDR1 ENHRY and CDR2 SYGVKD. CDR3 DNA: TGTGCCATCAGGGCAGACAAGGGTATAGGCACAGATACGCAGTATTTT. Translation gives CAIRADKGIGTDTQYF.

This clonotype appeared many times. CDR3 DNA sequence: TGCAGTGCTAGAGGGCTAGCGGGACGGTTTCACGAGCAGTACTTC. Protein sequence: CSARGLAGRFHEQYF. The chain couples TRBV20-1 to TRBJ2-7, with 9 nucleotides matching TRBD2. The CDR3 loop spans 15 amino acids. The J segment lost 5 bases and the V segment lost 1 base, leaving 9 bases of the junction unmatched. Germline CDR1 and CDR2: DFQATT and SNEGSKA (reference sequence).

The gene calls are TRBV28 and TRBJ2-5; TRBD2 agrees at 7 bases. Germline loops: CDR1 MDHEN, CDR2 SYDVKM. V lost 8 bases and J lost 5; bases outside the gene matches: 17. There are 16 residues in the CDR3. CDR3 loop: CASAPAGGRVGETQYF. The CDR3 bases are TGTGCCAGCGCACCCGCGGGCGGGAGAGTTGGGGAGACCCAGTACTTC.

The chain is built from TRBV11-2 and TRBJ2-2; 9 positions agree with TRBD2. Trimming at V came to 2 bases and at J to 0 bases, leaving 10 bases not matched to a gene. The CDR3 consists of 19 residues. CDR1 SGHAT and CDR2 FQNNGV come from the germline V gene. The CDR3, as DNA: TGTGCCAGCAGCTTAAGCCGACTAGCGGAGAGGGCGAACACCGGGGAGCTGTTTTTT. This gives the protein CASSLSRLAERANTGELFF.

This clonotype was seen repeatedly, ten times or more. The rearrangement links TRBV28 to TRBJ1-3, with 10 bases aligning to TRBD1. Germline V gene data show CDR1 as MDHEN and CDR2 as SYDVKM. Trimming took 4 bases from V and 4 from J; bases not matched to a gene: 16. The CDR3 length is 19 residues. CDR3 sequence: CASSSAGTGDGKAGNTIYF. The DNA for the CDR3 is TGTGCCAGCAGTTCTGCCGGGACAGGGGACGGAAAAGCCGGAAACACCATATATTTT. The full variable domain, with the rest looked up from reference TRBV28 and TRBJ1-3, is DVKVTQSSRYLVKRTGEKVFLECVQDMDHENMFWYRQDPGLGLRLIYFSYDVKMKEKGDIPEGYSVSREKKERFSLILESASTNQTSMYLCASSSAGTGDGKAGNTIYFGEGSWLTVV.

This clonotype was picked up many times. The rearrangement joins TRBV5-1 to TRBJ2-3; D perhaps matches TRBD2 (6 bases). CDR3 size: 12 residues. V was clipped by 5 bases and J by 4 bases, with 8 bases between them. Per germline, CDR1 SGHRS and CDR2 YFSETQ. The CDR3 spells CASRRGADTQYF. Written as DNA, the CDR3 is TGCGCCAGCAGGCGCGGGGCAGATACGCAGTATTTT. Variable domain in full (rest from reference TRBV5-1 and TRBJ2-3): KAGVTQTPRYLIKTRGQQVTLSCSPISGHRSVSWYQQTPGQGLQFLFEYFSETQRNKGNFPGRFSGRQFSNSRSEMNVSTLELGDSALYLCASRRGADTQYFGPGTRLTVL.

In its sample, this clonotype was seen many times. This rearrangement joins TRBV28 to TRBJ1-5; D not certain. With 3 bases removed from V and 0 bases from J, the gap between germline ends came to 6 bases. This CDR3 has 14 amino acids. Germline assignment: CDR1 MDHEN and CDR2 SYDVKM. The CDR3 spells CASSFVDSNQPQHF. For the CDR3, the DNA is TGTGCCAGCAGTTTTGTTGATAGCAATCAGCCCCAGCATTTT.

The CDR3 sequence: CASSVSGLAEYNEQFF. CDR3 nucleotide sequence: TGTGCCAGCAGCGTAAGCGGACTAGCGGAATACAATGAGCAGTTCTTC. The V gene is TRBV9, the J gene TRBJ2-1; 10 positions agree with TRBD2. V lost 1 base, J lost 4 bases, and 5 bases stayed unmatched. The CDR3 loop spans 16 amino acids. Germline values: CDR1 SGDLS, CDR2 YYNGEE.

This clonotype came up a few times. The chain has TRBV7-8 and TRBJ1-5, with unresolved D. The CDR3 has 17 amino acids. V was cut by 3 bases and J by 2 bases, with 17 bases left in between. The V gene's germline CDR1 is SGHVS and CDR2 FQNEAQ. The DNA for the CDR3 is TGTGCCAGCAGCTTCCAGGACTTCAGCATTGGCAATCAGCCCCAGCATTTT. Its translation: CASSFQDFSIGNQPQHF.

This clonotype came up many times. CDR3 DNA: TGTGCCAGCAGTATTACAGGGGACACCGGGGAGCTGTTTTTT. Translated, it gives CASSITGDTGELFF. The chain is built from TRBV6-2 or TRBV6-3 and TRBJ2-2, with 7 bases aligning to TRBD1. CDR1 is MNHEY and CDR2 is SVGEGT in the germline V gene. The length of the CDR3 is 14 residues. J lost 3 bases, V lost 5 bases, and 3 bases had no gene match.

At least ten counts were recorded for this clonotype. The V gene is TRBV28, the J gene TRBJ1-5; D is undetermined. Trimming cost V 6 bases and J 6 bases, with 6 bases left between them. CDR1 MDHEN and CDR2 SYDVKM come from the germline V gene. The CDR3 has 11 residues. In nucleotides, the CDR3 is TGTGCCAGCAGGGGTCGTCAGCCCCAGCATTTT. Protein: CASRGRQPQHF.

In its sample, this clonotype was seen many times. The CDR3 bases are TGTGCCAGCGTCTCGGGATCCTCCTACAATGAGCAGTTCTTC. It translates to CASVSGSSYNEQFF. This chain uses TRBV28 with TRBJ2-1; a possible D gene is TRBD2 (5 bases). V lost 8 bases and J lost 0, with 11 bases in between. Germline V gene lookup returns CDR1 MDHEN and CDR2 SYDVKM. The CDR3 consists of 14 residues.

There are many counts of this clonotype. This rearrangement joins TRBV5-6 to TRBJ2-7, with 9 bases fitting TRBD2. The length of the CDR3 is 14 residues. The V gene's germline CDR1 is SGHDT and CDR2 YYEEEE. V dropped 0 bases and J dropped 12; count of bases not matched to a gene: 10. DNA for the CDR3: TGTGCCAGCAGCTTGGGGACTAGCGACTCAAAGCGGTACTTC. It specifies CASSLGTSDSKRYF.

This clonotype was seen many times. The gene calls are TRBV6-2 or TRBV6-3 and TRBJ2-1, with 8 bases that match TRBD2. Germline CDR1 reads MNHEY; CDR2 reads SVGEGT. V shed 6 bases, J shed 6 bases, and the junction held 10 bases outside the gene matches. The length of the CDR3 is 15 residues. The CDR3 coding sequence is TGTGCCAGCAGCACACTAGCGGTTGGACTCAATGAGCAGTTCTTC. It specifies CASSTLAVGLNEQFF.

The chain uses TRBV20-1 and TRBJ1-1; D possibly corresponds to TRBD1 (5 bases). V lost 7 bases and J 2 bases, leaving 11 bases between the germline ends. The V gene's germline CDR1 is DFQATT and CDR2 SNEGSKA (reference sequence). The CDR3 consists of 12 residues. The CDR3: CSGSGSNTEAFF. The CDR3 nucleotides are TGCAGTGGGTCAGGGTCCAACACTGAAGCTTTCTTT.

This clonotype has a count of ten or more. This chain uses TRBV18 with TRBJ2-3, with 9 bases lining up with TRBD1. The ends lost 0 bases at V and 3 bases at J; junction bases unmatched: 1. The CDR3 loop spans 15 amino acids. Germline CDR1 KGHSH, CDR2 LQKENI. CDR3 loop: CASSPPGQGTDTQYF. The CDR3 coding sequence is TGTGCCAGCTCACCACCCGGACAGGGGACAGATACGCAGTATTTT.